The clone carrying this T cell receptor beta chain was detected only a few times. Participants reported their clinical history, and cohort assignment relied on those reports. Per the original data handling: The assay estimated nucleated cells by amplifying reference gene primers. The protocol was immunoSEQ multiplex PCR, while the TCRdb copy is restricted to in-frame clones and leaves out a portion. The V and J calls and clone size were taken over from that table, and D and trimming were inferred from the DNA. The sample has approximately 390,000 clones, 80% to 90% seen once. The record originates from a study of blood T cell repertoires in COVID-19. Sequenced sample: PBMCs or T cells enriched from blood (not recorded which). The receptor was isolated from a woman aged 45-65 years who had recovered from COVID-19.

The CDR3 is CASSQVSGQGSHSPLHF. CDR3 sequence (DNA): TGTGCCAGCAGCCAAGTTTCGGGACAGGGTTCGCATTCACCCCTCCACTTT. This rearrangement joins TRBV4-2 to TRBJ1-6; TRBD1 matches at 9 bases. The CDR3 loop spans 17 amino acids. Per the germline V gene, CDR1 is LGHNA and CDR2 is YNFKEQ. The ends lost 1 base at V and 8 bases at J; junction bases unmatched: 9.